This TCR beta chain stems from a study of lymphopenia after photon versus proton radiotherapy. The protocol was immunoSEQ multiplex PCR, while the TCRdb copy is restricted to in-frame clones and leaves out a portion. The sample has about 50,000 clones, about 92% seen once. CDR1 SGHRS and CDR2 YFSETQ come from the germline V gene. V dropped 2 bases and J dropped 1 base, with 5 bases sitting between them. This CDR3 is built from 13 residues. This sequence joins TRBV5-1 and TRBJ2-3; TRBD1 is a possible D gene (5 bases). The TCR was taken from a middle-aged woman with cholangiocarcinoma. The sample was peripheral blood, taken from a patient treated with photon-based radiotherapy. The CDR3 DNA follows: TGCGCCAGCAGCTTCAGGGGCACAGATACGCAGTATTTT. It yields the protein CASSFRGTDTQYF. The full variable domain, in which reference TRBV5-1 and TRBJ2-3 provide the parts outside the CDR3, is KAGVTQTPRYLIKTRGQQVTLSCSPISGHRSVSWYQQTPGQGLQFLFEYFSETQRNKGNFPGRFSGRQFSNSRSEMNVSTLELGDSALYLCASSFRGTDTQYFGPGTRLTVL.